This entry lists 5 T cell receptor beta chains sequenced from one sample in a study of CD8+CD57+ T cells in acquired aplastic anemia. According to the study, genomic DNA was the template for TCR beta VDJ and CDR3 profiling. Using its own MiXCR run on the reads, TCRdb lists one record per CDR3 protein. This repertoire shows 200,000 to 250,000 distinct CDR3 sequences, about 37% found once; its top ten account for around 1.1%. The sample was sorted CD4+, CD8+, or CD8+CD57+ T cells (not recorded which) from PBMCs. The receptors were gathered from a human donor in good health, serving as a control.

This clonotype has ten or more counts. The chain couples TRBV29-1 to TRBJ1-3; tentative D call: TRBD1 (5 bases). CDR1 is SQVTM, CDR2 ANQGSEA, per germline. The CDR3 loop spans 13 amino acids. Trimming removed 4 bases at V and 1 base at J, with 8 bases between. The CDR3 bases are TGCAGCGTTGCGGGGGTTTCTGGAAACACCATATATTTT. This translates into CSVAGVSGNTIYF.

The V and J genes are TRBV20-1 and TRBJ2-3; maybe TRBD2 (6 bases). The CDR3 length is 14 residues. The V and J ends lost 6 bases and 2 bases respectively, with 15 bases between them. Germline V gene sequence: CDR1 DFQATT, CDR2 SNEGSKA (reference sequence). The CDR3: CSAPTGVDTDTQYF. CDR3 bases: TGCAGTGCCCCCACGGGGGTTGACACAGATACGCAGTATTTT.

This clonotype has a count of ten or more. The rearrangement uses TRBV20-1 and TRBJ1-1; D ambiguous. In germline, CDR1 is DFQATT, CDR2 SNEGSKA (reference sequence). The CDR3 is 14 amino acids. The germline V and J ends were trimmed by 6 bases and 1 base, with 15 bases remaining between them. CDR3 DNA sequence: TGCAGTGCAGTCCACGCACGCGGGAACACTGAAGCTTTCTTT. It encodes CSAVHARGNTEAFF.

The CDR3 DNA is TGTGCCACCAAACAGGGGGCTGCGGACTATGGCTACACCTTC. Its protein product is CATKQGAADYGYTF. The chain uses TRBV15 and TRBJ1-2, with 9 bases lining up with TRBD1. The CDR3 has 14 residues. Germline V gives CDR1 LNHNV, CDR2 YYDKDF (reference sequence). The V segment lost 7 bases and the J segment 3 bases; nucleotides outside the gene matches: 6.

In its sample, this clonotype was seen many times. The chain employs TRBV2 and TRBJ1-4; D unresolved. Germline V CDR1 and CDR2: SNHLY, FYNNEI. The CDR3 length is 12 residues. Deletions cut 6 bases from V and 8 bases from J, with 10 bases between. The chain's CDR3 is CASSQVEEKLFF. The CDR3 DNA follows: TGTGCCAGCAGCCAGGTCGAAGAAAAACTGTTTTTT.